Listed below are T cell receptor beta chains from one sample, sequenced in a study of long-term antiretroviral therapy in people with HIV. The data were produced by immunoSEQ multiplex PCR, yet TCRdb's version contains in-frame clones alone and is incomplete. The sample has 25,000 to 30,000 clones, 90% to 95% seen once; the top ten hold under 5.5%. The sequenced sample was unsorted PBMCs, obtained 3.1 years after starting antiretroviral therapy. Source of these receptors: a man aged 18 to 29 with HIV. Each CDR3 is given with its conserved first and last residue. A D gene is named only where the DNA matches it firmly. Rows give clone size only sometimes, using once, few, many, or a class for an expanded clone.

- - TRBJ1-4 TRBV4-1 TGCGCCAGCAGCCAAGCATACGGGGAAAAACTGTTTTTT CASSQAYGEKLFF
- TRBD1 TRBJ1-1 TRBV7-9 TGTGCCAGCAGCCAGGGACAGGGGGTTCAAATACCTCAGGAAGCTTTCTTT CASSQGQGVQIPQEAFF
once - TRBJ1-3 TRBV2 TGTGCCAGCGGAGGGTGGAGCTCTGGAAACACCATATATTTT CASGGWSSGNTIYF
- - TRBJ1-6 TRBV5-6 TGTGCCAGCAGCTTGTTCAATTCACCCCTCCACTTT CASSLFNSPLHF
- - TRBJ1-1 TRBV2 TGTGCCAGCAGTGATGGGAGAAGCACTGAAGCTTTCTTT CASSDGRSTEAFF
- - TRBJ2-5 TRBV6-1 TGTGCCAGCAGTGAAGAGGTTTCTGTCTTAATGACCCAGTACTTC CASSEEVSVLMTQYF
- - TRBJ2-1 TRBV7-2 TGTGCCAGCAGCTTCAACGGGGTTCCTTACAATGAGCAGTTCTTC CASSFNGVPYNEQFF
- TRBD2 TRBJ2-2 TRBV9 TGTGCCAGCACCCCCGGACTAGCGGGAGTCACCGGGGAGCTGTTTTTT CASTPGLAGVTGELFF
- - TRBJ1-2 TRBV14 TGTGCCAGCAGTCAAGGAGTTGCCAGGGATGAGCACTATGGCTACACCTTC CASSQGVARDEHYGYTF
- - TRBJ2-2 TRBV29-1 TGCAGCGTGGGCTGGACGAACACCGGGGAGCTGTTTTTT CSVGWTNTGELFF
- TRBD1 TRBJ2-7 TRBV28 TGTGCCAGCAGTCCCAGGACAGGGGGCTACGAGCAGTACTTC CASSPRTGGYEQYF
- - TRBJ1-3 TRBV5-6 TGTGCCAGCAGCATACCGACAGGACGGTCTGGAAACACCATATATTTT CASSIPTGRSGNTIYF
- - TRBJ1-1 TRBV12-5 TGTGCTAGTGGTTTGGGGGACATCACTGAAGCTTTCTTT CASGLGDITEAFF
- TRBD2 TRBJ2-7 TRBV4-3 TGCGCCAGCAGCCAACTAGGGAGCGGGGGGACCTACGAGCAGTACTTC CASSQLGSGGTYEQYF
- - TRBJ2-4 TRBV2 TGTGCCAGCAGTGAGATTAGTGCCAAAAACATTCAGTACTTC CASSEISAKNIQYF
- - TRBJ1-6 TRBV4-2 TGTGCCAGCAGCCTCGACAGAAATAATTCACCCCTCCACTTT CASSLDRNNSPLHF
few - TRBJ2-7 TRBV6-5 TGTGCCAGCAAACGGAGAAGCTCCTACGAGCAGTACTTC CASKRRSSYEQYF
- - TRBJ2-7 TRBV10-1 TGCGCCAGCAGTGAGTCGGGTTGGGTAGCCGATGGCGCCCCCCCATACGAGCAGTACTTC CASSESGWVADGAPPYEQYF
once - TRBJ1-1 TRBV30 TGTGCCTGGGCGCACAGGGCCACTGAAGCTTTCTTT CAWAHRATEAFF
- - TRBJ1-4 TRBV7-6 TGTGCCAGCAGCTTAGGAAGCAGGGGCATGACTAATGAAAAACTGTTTTTT CASSLGSRGMTNEKLFF
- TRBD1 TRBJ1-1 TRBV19 TGTGCCAGTAGTCCAGGGGGCGCCGGCACTGAAGCTTTCTTT CASSPGGAGTEAFF
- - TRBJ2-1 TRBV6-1 TGTGCCAGCAGACAGGGCCTCAATGAGCAGTTCTTC CASRQGLNEQFF
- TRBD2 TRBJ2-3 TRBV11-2 TGTGCCAGCAGCCCTAGCGGGGGGCAAGATACGCAGTATTTT CASSPSGGQDTQYF
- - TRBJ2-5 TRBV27 TGTGCCAGCAGAAATACAGGAACAGAGACCCAGTACTTC CASRNTGTETQYF
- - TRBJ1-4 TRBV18 TGTGCCAGCTCACCAGGAAGGGGTGGGGAAAAACTGTTTTTT CASSPGRGGEKLFF
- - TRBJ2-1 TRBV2 TGTGCCAGCACGGAAGTTAGGCGGGGAGAGCAGTTCTTC CASTEVRRGEQFF
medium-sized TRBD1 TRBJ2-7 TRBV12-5 TGTGCTAGTGGTTCCGGGACAGGAGGACGCGAGCAGTACTTC CASGSGTGGREQYF
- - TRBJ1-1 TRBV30 TGTGCCTGGAGTCGGCTGGGGGCGAGTGGCACTGAAGCTTTCTTT CAWSRLGASGTEAFF
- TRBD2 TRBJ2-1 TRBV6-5 TGTGCCAGCAGTTACTCGGGTAGCGGGGGTGAGCAGTTCTTC CASSYSGSGGEQFF
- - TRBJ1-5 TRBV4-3 TGCGCCAGCAGCCCCGACAGAGATGTTAATCAGCCCCAGCATTTT CASSPDRDVNQPQHF
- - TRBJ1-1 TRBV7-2 TGTGCCAGCAGCTTAGGCCCGGGTCGGGCGACTGAAGCTTTCTTT CASSLGPGRATEAFF
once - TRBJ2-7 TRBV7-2 TGTGCCAGCGAGGGTAAGACCTCCTACGAGCAGTACTTC CASEGKTSYEQYF
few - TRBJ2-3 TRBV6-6 TGTGCCAGCAGTTACTCGGGGGGGGCGGGAGATACGCAGTATTTT CASSYSGGAGDTQYF
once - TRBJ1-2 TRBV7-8 TGTGCCAGCAGCCGGGACGAAAAGGGGGTCTATGGCTACACCTTC CASSRDEKGVYGYTF
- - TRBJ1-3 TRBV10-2 TGCGCCAGCAGTGACATTGGAAACACCATATATTTT CASSDIGNTIYF
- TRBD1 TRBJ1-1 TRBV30 TGTGCCTGGAGCACAGGGGGTGGTACTGAAGCTTTCTTT CAWSTGGGTEAFF
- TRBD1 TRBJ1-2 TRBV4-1 TGCGCCAGCAGTCCCGGGACAGGGGGATATGGCTACACCTTC CASSPGTGGYGYTF
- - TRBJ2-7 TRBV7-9 TGTGCCAGCAGGGCAGGGGTGGAACACGAGCAGTACTTC CASRAGVEHEQYF
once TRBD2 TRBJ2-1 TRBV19 TGTGCCAGTAGCGCGGGGGGCGAGCAGTTCTTC CASSAGGEQFF
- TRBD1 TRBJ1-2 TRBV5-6 TGTGCCAGCAGCTTGGGGCCCCAGGGACAGGGGTCCTATGGCTACACCTTC CASSLGPQGQGSYGYTF
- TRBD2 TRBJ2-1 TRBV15 TGTGCCACCAGCAGAGATAGCGGGAGCTCCTACAATGAGCAGTTCTTC CATSRDSGSSYNEQFF
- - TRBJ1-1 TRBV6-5 TGTGCCAGCTCAGTTAGGGGGGGGAACACTGAAGCTTTCTTT CASSVRGGNTEAFF
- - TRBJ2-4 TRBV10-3 TGTGCCTCACGAGGTGGGGCAGGCGAAAACATTCAGTACTTC CASRGGAGENIQYF
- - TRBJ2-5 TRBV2 TGTGCCAGCAGTAACGGGGGAGGAGGGCAAGAGACCCAGTACTTC CASSNGGGGQETQYF
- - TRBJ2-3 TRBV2 TGTGCCAGCAGTGGCTACACAGATACGCAGTATTTT CASSGYTDTQYF
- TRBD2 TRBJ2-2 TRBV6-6 TGTGCCAGCAGTTACTGGGCTAGCGGGGACACCGGGGAGCTGTTTTTT CASSYWASGDTGELFF